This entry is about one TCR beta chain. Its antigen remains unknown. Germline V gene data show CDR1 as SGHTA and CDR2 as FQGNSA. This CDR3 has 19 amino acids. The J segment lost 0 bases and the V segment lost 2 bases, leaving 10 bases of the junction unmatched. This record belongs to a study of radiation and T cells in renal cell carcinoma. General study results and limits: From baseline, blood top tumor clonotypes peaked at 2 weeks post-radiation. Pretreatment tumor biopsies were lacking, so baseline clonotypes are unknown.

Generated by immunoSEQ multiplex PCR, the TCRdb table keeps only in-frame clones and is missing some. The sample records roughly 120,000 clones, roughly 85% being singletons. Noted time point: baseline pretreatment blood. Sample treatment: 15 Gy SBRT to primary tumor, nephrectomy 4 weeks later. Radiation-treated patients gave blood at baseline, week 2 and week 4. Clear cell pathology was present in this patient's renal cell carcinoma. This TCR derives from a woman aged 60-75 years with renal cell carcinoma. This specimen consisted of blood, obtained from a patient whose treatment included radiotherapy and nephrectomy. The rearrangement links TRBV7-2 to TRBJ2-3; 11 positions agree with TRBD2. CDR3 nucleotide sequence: TGTGCCAGCAGCTTAACACCCCGACTAGCGGGGCCTAGCACAGATACGCAGTATTTT. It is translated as CASSLTPRLAGPSTDTQYF.